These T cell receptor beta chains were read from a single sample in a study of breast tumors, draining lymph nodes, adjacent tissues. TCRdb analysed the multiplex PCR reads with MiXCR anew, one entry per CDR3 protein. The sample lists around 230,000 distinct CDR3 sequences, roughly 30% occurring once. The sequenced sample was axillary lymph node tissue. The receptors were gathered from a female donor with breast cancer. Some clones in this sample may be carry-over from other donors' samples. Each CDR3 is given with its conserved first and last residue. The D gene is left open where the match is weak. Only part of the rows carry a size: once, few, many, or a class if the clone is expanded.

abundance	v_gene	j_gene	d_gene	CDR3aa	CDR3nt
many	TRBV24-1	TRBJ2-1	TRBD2	CATSDSLAGFQVEQFF	TGTGCCACCAGTGATAGCCTAGCGGGATTCCAGGTTGAGCAGTTCTTC
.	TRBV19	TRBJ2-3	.	CASSIESTDTQYF	TGTGCCAGTAGTATCGAGAGCACAGATACGCAGTATTTT
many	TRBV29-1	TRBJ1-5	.	CSVWGDKTQRQHF	TGCAGCGTGTGGGGAGACAAAACCCAGCGCCAGCATTTT
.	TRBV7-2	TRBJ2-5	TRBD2	CASSLGLAGGQETQYF	TGTGCCAGCAGCTTAGGCCTAGCGGGAGGTCAGGAGACCCAGTACTTC
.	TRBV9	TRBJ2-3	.	CASTPSSTDTQYF	TGTGCCAGCACCCCTTCCAGCACAGATACGCAGTATTTT
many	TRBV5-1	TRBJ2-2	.	CASSLAYKNTGELFF	TGCGCCAGCAGCTTGGCCTACAAAAACACCGGGGAGCTGTTTTTT
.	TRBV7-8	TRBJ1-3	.	CASSLGDTIYF	TGTGCCAGCAGCTTAGGGGACACCATATATTTT
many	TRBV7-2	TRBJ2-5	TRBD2	CASSRSGRQETQYF	TGTGCCAGCAGCCGATCCGGGAGGCAAGAGACCCAGTACTTC
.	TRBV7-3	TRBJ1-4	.	CASTSGRGDEKLFF	TGTGCCAGCACTTCGGGAAGGGGGGATGAAAAACTGTTTTTT
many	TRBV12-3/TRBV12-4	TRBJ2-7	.	CASSFGTGAYEQYF	TGTGCCAGCAGTTTCGGGACGGGTGCCTACGAGCAGTACTTC
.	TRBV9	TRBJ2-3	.	CASSVGTGRADTQYF	TGTGCCAGCAGCGTAGGGACCGGCAGGGCAGATACGCAGTATTTT
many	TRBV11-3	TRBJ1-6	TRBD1	CASTRTGRNSPLHF	TGTGCCAGCACCCGGACAGGGCGTAATTCACCCCTCCACTTT
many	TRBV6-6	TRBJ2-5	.	CASSYSLIRGASQETQYF	TGTGCCAGCAGTTACTCGCTAATCAGAGGGGCTTCTCAAGAGACCCAGTACTTC
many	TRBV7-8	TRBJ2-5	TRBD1	CASTKDRVETQYF	TGTGCCAGCACCAAGGACAGGGTGGAGACCCAGTACTTC
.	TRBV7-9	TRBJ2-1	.	CASSFGGTDTQFF	TGTGCCAGCAGCTTTGGGGGCACAGATACGCAGTTCTTC